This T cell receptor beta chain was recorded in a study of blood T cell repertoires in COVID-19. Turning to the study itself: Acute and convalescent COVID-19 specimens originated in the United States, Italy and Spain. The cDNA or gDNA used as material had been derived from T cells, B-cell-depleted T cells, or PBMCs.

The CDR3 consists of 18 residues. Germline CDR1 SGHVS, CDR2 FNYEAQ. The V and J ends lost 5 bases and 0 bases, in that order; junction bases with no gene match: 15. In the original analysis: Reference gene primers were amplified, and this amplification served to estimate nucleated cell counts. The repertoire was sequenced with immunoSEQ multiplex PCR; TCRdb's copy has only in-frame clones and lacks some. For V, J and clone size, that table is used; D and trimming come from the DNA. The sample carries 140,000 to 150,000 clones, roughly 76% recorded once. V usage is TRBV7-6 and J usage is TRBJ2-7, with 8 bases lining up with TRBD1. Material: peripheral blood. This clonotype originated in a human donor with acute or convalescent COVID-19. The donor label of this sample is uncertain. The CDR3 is CASSLGTGVSGFSYEQYF. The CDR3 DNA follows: TGTGCCAGCAGCCTCGGGACAGGCGTTTCAGGATTCTCCTACGAGCAGTACTTC. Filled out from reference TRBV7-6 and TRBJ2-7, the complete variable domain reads GAGVSQSPRYKVTKRGQDVALRCDPISGHVSLYWYRQALGQGPEFLTYFNYEAQQDKSGLPNDRFSAERPEGSISTLTIQRTEQRDSAMYRCASSLGTGVSGFSYEQYFGPGTRLTVT.